The 3 T cell receptor beta chains in this list originate from one sample, sequenced in a study of blood T cell repertoires in COVID-19. TCRdb keeps only in-frame clones here, not all; method: immunoSEQ multiplex PCR. The sample contains fewer than 350,000 clones, about nine tenths of which appear only once. Input material: peripheral blood. Receptors originate from a woman aged 25 to 39 with COVID-19, enrolled during active disease.

The V call is TRBV30, the J call TRBJ2-1; TRBD2 matches at 7 bases. This CDR3 has 14 residues. V gave up 5 bases and J gave up 7 bases; unmatched junction bases: 11. Germline CDR1 GTSNPN, CDR2 SVGIG (reference sequence). CDR3 sequence reads: CAWESRGVTNEQFF. In nucleotides, the CDR3 is TGTGCCTGGGAGAGTCGGGGGGTCACGAATGAGCAGTTCTTC. The full variable domain, its missing parts supplied by reference TRBV30 and TRBJ2-1, is SQTIHQWPATLVQPVGSPLSLECTVEGTSNPNLYWYRQAAGRGLQLLFYSVGIGQISSEVPQNLSASRPQDRQFILSSKKLLLSDSGFYLCAWESRGVTNEQFFGPGTRLTVL.

This clone has a single count. V gene TRBV7-8 combines with J gene TRBJ2-7, with D perhaps matching TRBD1 (6 bases). The germline gives CDR1 SGHVS, CDR2 FQNEAQ. This CDR3 region has 13 residues. V was cut by 5 bases and J by 3 bases, with 11 bases left in between. The CDR3: CASSVTQGYEQYF. CDR3 sequence (DNA): TGTGCCAGCAGCGTAACACAGGGCTACGAGCAGTACTTC.

The chain uses TRBV5-8 and TRBJ1-1; 9 bases fit TRBD1. Germline loops: CDR1 SGHTS, CDR2 YDEGEE. The CDR3 extends over 15 amino acids. With 2 bases clipped from V and 8 bases from J, the junction kept 10 bases outside the gene matches. DNA of the CDR3: TGTGCCAGCAGCTTACGAACAGGGGGCGGGACCGAAGCTTTCTTT. Amino acids: CASSLRTGGGTEAFF.